This T cell receptor beta chain was obtained from a study of CD8 T cells in ankylosing spondylitis. Points from the study as a whole: Disease-linked clones reportedly concentrated significantly in matched ankylosing spondylitis synovial fluid. For ankylosing spondylitis blood, a TCR beta motif of 7 or 8 highly homologous variants appeared characteristic. A CD8+ phenotype characterized the disease-linked clones, which were relatively rare in peripheral blood.

Germline V gives CDR1 LGHDT, CDR2 YNNKEL (reference sequence). V gave up 4 bases and J gave up 3 bases, with 21 bases separating them. This CDR3 has 17 residues. There are many counts of this clonotype. What it binds is unknown. Quantitative barcoded 5'-RACE was used to prepare TCR beta libraries. TCRdb fed the 5' RACE reads into MiXCR, producing one record per CDR3 protein. Here the sample spans roughly 240,000 distinct CDR3 sequences, 8.2% being singletons. The chain uses TRBV3-1 and TRBJ1-2; no clear D gene. Input material: blood, either unsorted or a sorted T cell fraction (not recorded which). The sequence derives from a female donor with ankylosing spondylitis or in good health (not recorded which). CDR3 protein: CASSLSGLERIHYGYTF. The CDR3 nucleotides are TGTGCCAGCAGCCTAAGCGGACTGGAGAGGATCCACTATGGCTACACCTTC.